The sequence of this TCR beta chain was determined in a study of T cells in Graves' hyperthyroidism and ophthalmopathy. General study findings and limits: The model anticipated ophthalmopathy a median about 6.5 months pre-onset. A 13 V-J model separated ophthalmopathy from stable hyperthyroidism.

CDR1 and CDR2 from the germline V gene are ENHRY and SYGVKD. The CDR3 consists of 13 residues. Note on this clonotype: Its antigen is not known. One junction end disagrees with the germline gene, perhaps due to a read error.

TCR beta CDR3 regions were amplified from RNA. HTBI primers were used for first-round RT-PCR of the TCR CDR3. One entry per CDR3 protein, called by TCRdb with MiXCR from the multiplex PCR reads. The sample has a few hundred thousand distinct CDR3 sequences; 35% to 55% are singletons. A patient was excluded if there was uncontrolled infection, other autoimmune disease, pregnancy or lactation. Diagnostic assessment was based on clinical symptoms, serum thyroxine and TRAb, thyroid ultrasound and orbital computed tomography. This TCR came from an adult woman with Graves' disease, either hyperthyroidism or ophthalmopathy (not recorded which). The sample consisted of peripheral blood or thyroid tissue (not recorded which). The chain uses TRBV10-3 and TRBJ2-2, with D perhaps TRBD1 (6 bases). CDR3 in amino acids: CAISRGGTGELSW. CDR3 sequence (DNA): TGTGCCATCAGTCGAGGGGGAACCGGGGAGCTGTCTTGG.